These T cell receptor beta chains were read from a single sample in a study of CD8+ T cells in alopecia areata. Assay used: immunoSEQ multiplex PCR; TCRdb lists only in-frame clones, some missing. Among approximately 200,000 clones listed, 60% to 70% were seen once. The sequenced sample was CD4+ T cells sorted from blood, obtained at week 4, from a patient treated with tofacitinib. All receptors derive from a human donor with alopecia areata. CDR3s include the opening cysteine and the closing phenylalanine or tryptophan. Each record gives: V gene, J gene, D gene, CDR3 length, clone size, CDR3 DNA, CDR3 protein. D genes are given only for firm matches. Clone size is shown for a subset of rows, as once, few, many or a class of expanded clone.

TRBV29-1	TRBJ2-7	.	14	.	TGCAGCGTTGAGCCAGGGGTGGGCTCCTACGAGCAGTACTTC	CSVEPGVGSYEQYF
TRBV4-1	TRBJ2-2	.	17	.	TGCGCCAGCAGCCAAGTCCGAGGGACGGGTATCACCGGGGAGCTGTTTTTT	CASSQVRGTGITGELFF
TRBV4-3	TRBJ1-2	.	15	.	TGCGCCAGCAGCCAAGCGGCAGGAGCTAACTATGGCTACACCTTC	CASSQAAGANYGYTF
TRBV5-4	TRBJ1-1	.	13	few	TGTGCCAGCAGTCAGCCGGGAGGGAGTGAAGCTTTCTTT	CASSQPGGSEAFF
TRBV29-1	TRBJ2-7	.	16	.	TGCAGCGTCCACACAACGGGCTCCCCGATTACCGAGAAGCAGTACTTC	CSVHTTGSPITEKQYF
TRBV30	TRBJ1-1	.	11	.	TGTGCCTGGAGTTTGCGCACTGAAGCTTTCTTT	CAWSLRTEAFF
TRBV6-1	TRBJ2-7	TRBD2	13	.	TGTGCCAGCGAAAGGACTAGCTTCACGGAGCAGTACTTC	CASERTSFTEQYF
TRBV4-2	TRBJ2-4	.	12	.	TGTGCCAGCAGCCTTGACCCAAACATTCAGTACTTC	CASSLDPNIQYF
TRBV28	TRBJ2-7	.	11	.	TGTGCCTCCCGAAGGTCCTACGAGCAGTACTTC	CASRRSYEQYF
TRBV9	TRBJ1-2	.	14	once	TGTGCCAGCAGCGGACCAGACGCGAACTATGGCTACACCTTC	CASSGPDANYGYTF
TRBV29-1	TRBJ1-1	.	13	.	TGCAGCGTTGCCCCCCGACATAGGCTTGAAGCTTTCTTT	CSVAPRHRLEAFF
TRBV27	TRBJ1-1	TRBD1	15	.	TGTGCCAGCAGTCCCCTAGGACAGGGAGGGACTGAAGCTTTCTTT	CASSPLGQGGTEAFF
TRBV5-1	TRBJ2-3	.	12	.	TGCGCCAGCAGCACCGGCACAGATACGCAGTATTTT	CASSTGTDTQYF
TRBV7-2	TRBJ1-1	.	14	.	TGTGCCAGCAGCTTAGGGACGGCAACCACTGAAGCTTTCTTT	CASSLGTATTEAFF
TRBV25-1	TRBJ1-3	TRBD1	13	.	TGTGCCAGCAGTGAACAGGGGGAGGACACCATATATTTT	CASSEQGEDTIYF
TRBV4-1	TRBJ2-4	.	14	.	TGCGCCAGCAGCCAAGCAGGGTCCAAAAACATTCAGTACTTC	CASSQAGSKNIQYF
TRBV9	TRBJ2-3	.	13	few	TGTGCCAGCAGCCCGGATGCAGGAGATACGCAGTATTTT	CASSPDAGDTQYF
TRBV5-1	TRBJ2-2	.	15	.	TGCGCCAGCACCCCTATCCCAGGGAACACCGGGGAGCTGTTTTTT	CASTPIPGNTGELFF
TRBV30	TRBJ1-1	.	13	once	TGTGCCTGGAGTGCGTCCGTGAACACTGAAGCTTTCTTT	CAWSASVNTEAFF
TRBV6-5	TRBJ1-6	.	16	once	TGTGCCAGCAGTTACCGCCGGGACACAAATAATTCACCCCTCCACTTT	CASSYRRDTNNSPLHF
TRBV6-5	TRBJ2-1	TRBD2	12	.	TGTGCCAGCAGTCTTAGCGGGGGGGCTTACTTCTTC	CASSLSGGAYFF
TRBV12-5	TRBJ1-2	.	15	.	TGTGCTAGTGGTGACCGTACAGGGAAGGACTATGGCTACACCTTC	CASGDRTGKDYGYTF
TRBV4-1	TRBJ1-5	.	15	.	TGCGCCAGCAGCCAAAGGGCAGACACGAGTCAGCCCCAGCATTTT	CASSQRADTSQPQHF
TRBV7-2	TRBJ1-1	.	12	.	TGTGCCAGCAGTCGATATAACACTGAAGCTTTCTTT	CASSRYNTEAFF
TRBV29-1	TRBJ2-1	TRBD1	16	.	TGCAGCGTTACGAGAGGGGACAGGGGTGACTACAATGAGCAGTTCTTC	CSVTRGDRGDYNEQFF
TRBV5-1	TRBJ1-4	TRBD1	15	once	TGCGCCAGTGGACAGGGGATAACGACTAATGAAAAACTGTTTTTT	CASGQGITTNEKLFF
TRBV12-5	TRBJ1-2	.	16	.	TGTGCTAGTGGTTTGGTACGTCTGGCGCCCAACTATGGCTACACCTTC	CASGLVRLAPNYGYTF
TRBV13	TRBJ2-4	.	14	.	TGTGCCAGCAGCTTAGTAGGGACCAAAAACATTCAGTACTTC	CASSLVGTKNIQYF
TRBV15	TRBJ2-5	.	16	.	TGTGCCACCAGCAGAGATGGATTTGGGTTGTCAGGGACCCAGTACTTC	CATSRDGFGLSGTQYF
TRBV7-2	TRBJ2-7	TRBD1	13	many	TGTGCCAGCAGCTTGGGGACAGGAATCGAGCAGTACTTC	CASSLGTGIEQYF
TRBV2	TRBJ2-6	.	20	.	TGTGCCAGCAGTTACAGCCTCCCCAACCCAAGAAGCTCTGGGGCCAACGTCCTGACTTTC	CASSYSLPNPRSSGANVLTF
TRBV2	TRBJ1-1	TRBD1	14	once	TGTGCCAGCAGTGACTCCCCGGGACAGGCCGACGCTTTCTTT	CASSDSPGQADAFF
TRBV15	TRBJ2-7	TRBD1	16	.	TGTGCCACCAGCAGAGATAGAGGGGGCGTGTCGTACGAGCAGTACTTC	CATSRDRGGVSYEQYF
TRBV13	TRBJ2-7	TRBD2	16	few	TGTGCCAGCAGCTTAAAAGGACTAGCGGGGATCTACGAGCAGTACTTC	CASSLKGLAGIYEQYF
TRBV30	TRBJ1-5	.	14	.	TGTGCCTGGAGTGACCCAGGACAGAATCAGCCCCAGCATTTT	CAWSDPGQNQPQHF
TRBV19	TRBJ1-1	.	13	.	TGTGCCAGCTTCGTCAAGACCGGAACTGAAGCTTTCTTT	CASFVKTGTEAFF
TRBV7-9	TRBJ1-1	.	14	.	TGTGCCAGCAGCTTGGCTACCGGGGTTACTGAAGCTTTCTTT	CASSLATGVTEAFF
TRBV28	TRBJ1-1	.	17	.	TGTGCCAGCAGTCCCGAGGATTGGGGGTCGATGAACACTGAAGCTTTCTTT	CASSPEDWGSMNTEAFF
TRBV7-8	TRBJ2-5	.	14	.	TGTGCCAGCAGCCCCGGGACAACTAGGGAGACCCAGTACTTC	CASSPGTTRETQYF
TRBV7-2	TRBJ2-1	TRBD2	15	few	TGTGCCAGCAGCTTAATTCGGGGACTACAGAATGAGCAGTTCTTC	CASSLIRGLQNEQFF
TRBV28	TRBJ1-2	.	13	.	TGTGCCGGCAGTTTAGGCCCAGTCGTGGGCTACACCTTC	CAGSLGPVVGYTF
TRBV27	TRBJ2-3	TRBD1	14	few	TGTGCCAGCAGTTTAAGAGGGGGCGGCGATACGCAGTATTTT	CASSLRGGGDTQYF
TRBV4-1	TRBJ1-6	TRBD1	15	.	TGCGCCAGCAGCCAGGGACAGGCCGCACTTTCACCCCTCCACTTT	CASSQGQAALSPLHF
TRBV19	TRBJ2-2	.	15	.	TGTGCCAGTAGTATAGCTGGGGCCAACACCGGGGAGCTGTTTTTT	CASSIAGANTGELFF
TRBV19	TRBJ2-1	.	12	.	TGTGCCAGTAGTACAACCTACAATGAGCAGTTCTTC	CASSTTYNEQFF
TRBV5-6	TRBJ1-4	.	16	many	TGTGCCAGCAGCACCTACAGGACTGCAACTAATGAAAAACTGTTTTTT	CASSTYRTATNEKLFF
TRBV29-1	TRBJ2-2	TRBD1	15	once	TGCAGCGTTGAGGGGACAGGGGCGAACACCGGGGAGCTGTTTTTT	CSVEGTGANTGELFF
TRBV25-1	TRBJ2-3	.	14	.	TGTGCCAGCAGTGATGTGGCCGGCACAGATACGCAGTATTTT	CASSDVAGTDTQYF
TRBV9	TRBJ1-1	.	12	.	TGTGCCAGCAGCCCATTGGACGGTGAAGCTTTCTTT	CASSPLDGEAFF
TRBV5-1	TRBJ2-7	.	14	.	TGCGCCAGCAGCCCCGGGGCAAACTACTACGAGCAGTACTTC	CASSPGANYYEQYF
TRBV30	TRBJ2-1	TRBD1	14	.	TGTGCCTCGAGGACTCATAAACAGGGGATTGAGCAGTTCTTC	CASRTHKQGIEQFF
TRBV2	TRBJ2-7	.	16	.	TGTGCCAGCAGTCCACGGGATCAGGGCTACTCCTACGAGCAGTACTTC	CASSPRDQGYSYEQYF
TRBV15	TRBJ2-2	.	14	.	TGTGCCACCAGCAGGGAGCAGCCCACCGGGGAGCTGTTTTTT	CATSREQPTGELFF
TRBV5-6	TRBJ2-1	.	15	.	TGTGCCAGCAGCCCCAGCCCAGCGGGTCGGGGTGAGCAGTTCTTC	CASSPSPAGRGEQFF
TRBV20-1	TRBJ2-1	.	11	.	TGCAGTGCTACCTTAACCAATGAGCAGTTCTTC	CSATLTNEQFF
TRBV29-1	TRBJ2-5	.	12	.	TGCAGCTCAGCTAGGGTATCGGAGACCCAGTACTTC	CSSARVSETQYF
TRBV29-1	TRBJ2-5	.	12	.	TGCAGCACCAAGGGGAGACAAGAGACCCAGTACTTC	CSTKGRQETQYF
TRBV7-2	TRBJ2-7	TRBD2	15	.	TGTGCCAGCAGCGTCACCGGGACTATCACCTACGAGCAGTACTTC	CASSVTGTITYEQYF
TRBV5-1	TRBJ2-3	.	14	.	TGCGCCAGCAGCCTCGGGGAAAGCACAGATACGCAGTATTTT	CASSLGESTDTQYF